Listed below are T cell receptor beta chains from one sample, sequenced in a study of Graves' ophthalmopathy and Graves' hyperthyroidism. TCRdb processed the multiplex PCR reads anew with MiXCR; each CDR3 protein has one entry. The sample lists fewer than 600,000 distinct CDR3 sequences, 13% to 15% seen once, with roughly 10% in the top ten. Material: blood. The receptors come from a woman aged 30 to 39 with Graves' ophthalmopathy. Both conserved end residues are part of each CDR3. A D gene is named only where the DNA matches it firmly. The size field reads how often the clone was seen (once, few, many) or a class if it is expanded.

CDR3 protein: CASSTRVATNEKLFF; CDR3 DNA: TGTGCCAGCAGTACCAGGGTCGCAACTAATGAAAAACTGTTTTTT; V gene: TRBV11-1; J gene: TRBJ1-4; clone size: few; D gene: NA
CDR3 protein: CASTGWSKNIQYF; CDR3 DNA: TGTGCCAGCACGGGATGGTCCAAAAACATTCAGTACTTC; V gene: TRBV5-5; J gene: TRBJ2-4; clone size: many; D gene: NA
CDR3 protein: CASSSGQGFTEAFF; CDR3 DNA: TGTGCCAGCAGTTCAGGACAGGGCTTCACTGAAGCTTTCTTT; V gene: TRBV12-3/TRBV12-4; J gene: TRBJ1-1; clone size: many; D gene: TRBD1
CDR3 protein: CASSFSQRNQPQHF; CDR3 DNA: TGTGCCAGCAGTTTTTCACAGAGAAATCAGCCCCAGCATTTT; V gene: TRBV12-3/TRBV12-4; J gene: TRBJ1-5; clone size: many; D gene: NA
CDR3 protein: CASSLSGINYGYTF; CDR3 DNA: TGTGCCAGCAGTTTAAGTGGTATTAACTATGGCTACACCTTC; V gene: TRBV28; J gene: TRBJ1-2; clone size: many; D gene: NA
CDR3 protein: CSAIIPGSTEAFF; CDR3 DNA: TGCAGTGCGATTATTCCAGGGTCCACTGAAGCTTTCTTT; V gene: TRBV20-1; J gene: TRBJ1-1; clone size: many; D gene: NA
CDR3 protein: CASSVWGLGYTF; CDR3 DNA: TGTGCCAGCAGTGTATGGGGGCTTGGCTACACCTTC; V gene: TRBV6-1; J gene: TRBJ1-2; clone size: many; D gene: NA
CDR3 protein: CAISLTERDQETQYF; CDR3 DNA: TGTGCCATCAGTTTGACCGAAAGAGACCAAGAGACCCAGTACTTC; V gene: TRBV10-3; J gene: TRBJ2-5; clone size: few; D gene: NA
CDR3 protein: CASSLDSVYGYTF; CDR3 DNA: TGTGCCAGCAGCCTGGACAGCGTCTATGGCTACACCTTC; V gene: TRBV6-1; J gene: TRBJ1-2; clone size: many; D gene: NA
CDR3 protein: CASSLGLTYEQYF; CDR3 DNA: TGTGCCAGCAGTTTAGGCCTAACCTACGAGCAGTACTTC; V gene: TRBV12-3/TRBV12-4; J gene: TRBJ2-7; clone size: many; D gene: NA